Detailed here is one TCR beta chain. Its antigen is unknown. This CDR3 region has 16 residues. Trimming took 8 bases from V and 0 from J; bases not matched to a gene: 10. Germline CDR1 reads MDHEN; CDR2 reads SYDVKM. Some clones are missing from TCRdb's copy, which holds only in-frame ones; the method was immunoSEQ multiplex PCR. The top ten hold roughly 15% of the sample, which has approximately 11,000 clones, approximately 89% seen once. The data belong to a study of T cell clonotyping in hematopoietic cell transplantation. General observations from the study: Higher Inverse Simpson Index values in graft donor and pretransplant recipient predicted broader posttransplant TCR diversity. After transplant, recipient diversity fell while pathologically expanded clonotypes grew through day 180.

This sample comprised PBMCs, obtained 100 days after allogeneic stem cell transplant. The genes are TRBV28 and TRBJ2-7, with 10 bases lining up with TRBD2. This clonotype was obtained from a female patient aged 60 to 70 who had an allogeneic stem cell transplant from an unrelated donor, so the T cells may come from the graft donor. Some clones in this sample may be carry-over from other donors' samples. CDR3 in amino acids: CASLLGVAGGSYEQYF. For the CDR3, the DNA is TGTGCCAGCCTTTTGGGGGTAGCGGGGGGCTCCTACGAGCAGTACTTC.